This T cell receptor (beta chain) is from a study of blood T cell repertoires in COVID-19. At the level of the study: In each case, the material was cDNA or gDNA derived from T cells, B-cell-depleted T cells, or PBMCs.

Those enrolled in Seattle joined during active infection and were followed longitudinally afterward. Some clones are missing from TCRdb's copy, which holds only in-frame ones; the method was immunoSEQ multiplex PCR. Of 250,000 to 300,000 clones in the sample, about 87% were seen once. Per germline, CDR1 MNHEY and CDR2 SVGAGI. V dropped 5 bases and J dropped 2 bases, with 13 bases sitting between them. The CDR3 spans 14 residues. The sequenced sample was peripheral blood. This sequence joins TRBV6-5 and TRBJ2-7, with D possibly TRBD2 on 6 matching bases. This clonotype originated in a woman aged 45-65 years with COVID-19, enrolled during active disease. The CDR3 DNA reads TGTGCCAGCAGTACAACCGGGAGAACCTACGAGCAGTACTTC. Amino acid sequence: CASSTTGRTYEQYF.